The 28 T cell receptor beta chains presented below share a single source sample, sequenced in a study of tumor-infiltrating lymphocytes in primary liver carcinoma. Out of unsorted whole blood came the blood RNA, and germline DNA was extracted as well. TCR beta cDNA was made from roughly 500 ng total RNA with a constant-region primer. Library construction for TCR beta comprised three nested multiplex PCR rounds performed with slightly modified ARM-PCR. The first two PCR rounds used TRBV1-TRBV30 primers with a Cbeta primer, around 10 cycles each. TCRdb ran MiXCR on the multiplex PCR reads and lists one entry per CDR3 protein. The table lists hundreds of thousands of distinct CDR3 sequences, about 50% of them singletons. Sequencing used peripheral blood. These receptors were collected from a woman in her thirties with primary liver carcinoma and hepatitis B virus infection.

The V gene is TRBV2, the J gene TRBJ1-1, with D perhaps matching TRBD1 (5 bases). V dropped 7 bases and J dropped 4 bases, with 10 bases sitting between them. CDR3 length: 12 amino acids. Germline CDR1 SNHLY, CDR2 FYNNEI. Written as DNA, the CDR3 is TGTGCCAGCAAAGGGGAGGGCACTGAAGCTTTCTTT. It yields the protein CASKGEGTEAFF.

This chain connects TRBV13 to TRBJ2-5; D remains unclear. The J call is uncertain, as TRBJ2-1 better fits the DNA end. The CDR3 totals 13 residues. Per germline, CDR1 PRHDT and CDR2 FYEKMQ (reference sequence). This CDR3 is CASSLGSQETQFF. DNA of the CDR3: TGTGCCAGCAGCTTAGGGTCCCAAGAGACCCAGTTCTTC.

This clonotype was recorded many times. The genes are TRBV29-1 and TRBJ1-1; 7 nucleotides align to TRBD1. Germline values: CDR1 SQVTM, CDR2 ANQGSEA. After removal of 5 bases from V and 4 bases from J, the junction contained 7 bases not matched to a gene. The CDR3 runs to 13 residues. CDR3 in amino acids: CSVSTGMGTEAFF. As DNA, the CDR3 is TGCAGCGTTTCGACAGGGATGGGCACTGAAGCTTTCTTT. Complete variable domain (other parts from reference TRBV29-1 and TRBJ1-1): SAVISQKPSRDICQRGTSLTIQCQVDSQVTMMFWYRQQPGQSLTLIATANQGSEATYESGFVIDKFPISRPNLTFSTLTVSNMSPEDSSIYLCSVSTGMGTEAFFGQGTRLTVV.

This clonotype was observed many times. The chain combines TRBV14 with TRBJ2-1; TRBD2 agrees at 9 bases. V lost 1 base and J lost 2; bases outside the gene matches: 0. In germline, CDR1 is SGHDN, CDR2 FVKESK. This CDR3 contains 15 residues. In DNA, the CDR3 is TGTGCCAGCAGCCAAGTAGCGGGAGCCTACAATGAGCAGTTCTTC. This encodes CASSQVAGAYNEQFF.

This clonotype occurred many times. This chain uses TRBV4-1 with TRBJ1-5; D is perhaps TRBD1 (6 bases). V was cut by 1 base and J by 4 bases, with 14 bases left in between. Germline loops: CDR1 MGHRA, CDR2 YSYEKL. The CDR3 has 16 residues. The CDR3 loop reads CASSQVKGHANQPQHF. CDR3 sequence (DNA): TGCGCCAGCAGCCAAGTCAAGGGACACGCTAATCAGCCCCAGCATTTT.

A remark on this clonotype: No conserved phenylalanine or tryptophan is present at the end of the CDR3, so a read error is the likely explanation. The chain recombines TRBV5-4 with TRBJ2-5; 7 bases agree with TRBD2. J was trimmed by 7 bases and V by 3 bases; bases with no gene match: 9. CDR1 and CDR2 (germline): SGHNT, YYREEE (reference sequence). This CDR3 spans 14 amino acids. Here the CDR3 reads CASSYPTSPMTQYI. CDR3 in DNA: TGTGCCAGCAGCTACCCGACTAGCCCCATGACCCAGTACATC.

As concerns this clonotype: The conserved final phenylalanine or tryptophan is absent from the CDR3, which likely points to a read error. The chain couples TRBV28 to TRBJ1-2; the D is unclear. V shed 6 bases and J shed 0 bases, with 17 bases lying between them. Germline values: CDR1 MDHEN, CDR2 SYDVKM. The CDR3 sequence is 16 residues long. This CDR3 reads CASREPPPRANYGYTL. In nucleotides, the CDR3 is TGTGCCAGCAGGGAACCCCCCCCTCGGGCTAACTATGGCTACACCCTC.

This clonotype was counted a single time. The V gene is TRBV5-6, the J gene TRBJ1-4; D ambiguous. In germline, CDR1 is SGHDT, CDR2 YYEEEE. This CDR3 spans 13 amino acids. Trimming removed 1 base at V and 4 bases at J, with 5 bases between. CDR3 sequence reads: CASSLIINEKLFF. The CDR3 coding sequence is TGTGCCAGCAGCTTGATCATTAATGAAAAACTGTTTTTT.

Notes on this clonotype: The conserved phenylalanine or tryptophan normally closing the CDR3 is absent here, so this likely arose from a read error. The chain is built from TRBV6-5 and TRBJ1-1, with 8 bases identical to TRBD1. The germline V gene encodes CDR1 MNHEY and CDR2 SVGAGI. V gave up 6 bases and J gave up 1 base; unmatched junction bases: 4. The CDR3 is made up of 14 amino acids. The CDR3 DNA sequence: TGTGCCAGCAGCCCAGACAGGGGGAACACTGAAGCTTTCTCT. It translates to CASSPDRGNTEAFS.

The V call is TRBV7-9, the J call TRBJ2-1; D call uncertain. Germline lookup yields CDR1 SEHNR and CDR2 FQNEAQ (reference sequence). The CDR3 is 12 amino acids. With 9 bases removed from V and 7 bases from J, the gap between germline ends came to 13 bases. This chain's CDR3 is CASSPPVNEQFF. As DNA, the CDR3 is TGTGCCAGTAGCCCACCGGTTAATGAGCAGTTCTTC. The full variable domain, completed using reference TRBV7-9 and TRBJ2-1, is DTGVSQNPRHKITKRGQNVTFRCDPISEHNRLYWYRQTLGQGPEFLTYFQNEAQLEKSRLLSDRFSAERPKGSFSTLEIQRTEQGDSAMYLCASSPPVNEQFFGPGTRLTVL.

V usage is TRBV6-6 and J usage is TRBJ2-4, with TRBD1 matching 9 bases. V was pared by 2 bases and J by 3 bases, with 5 bases of the junction left unmatched. Germline V CDR1 and CDR2: MNHNY, SVGAGI (reference sequence). The CDR3 spans 16 residues. The CDR3: CASSYRTGVGKNIQYF. CDR3 nucleotide sequence: TGTGCCAGCAGTTACAGGACAGGGGTGGGCAAAAACATTCAGTACTTC.

Comments on this clonotype: This could be a read error, since a much larger clone is one nucleotide away. The chain joins TRBV6-2 or TRBV6-3 to TRBJ2-3; D is unclear. This CDR3 has 16 residues. Germline CDR1 MNHEY, CDR2 SVGEGT. The CDR3 is CTSSRRRAWDRVTQYF. CDR3 nucleotide sequence: TGTACCAGCAGCCGGCGACGAGCTTGGGATCGGGTTACGCAGTATTTT.

The table lists this clonotype with many counts. V and J are TRBV12-3 or TRBV12-4 and TRBJ1-6, with D possibly being TRBD1 (5 bases). The germline V and J ends were trimmed by 6 bases and 8 bases, with 11 bases remaining between them. The CDR3 extends over 13 amino acids. The CDR3 loop is CASRTLGDSPLHF. The CDR3 coding sequence is TGTGCCAGCAGGACACTAGGGGATTCACCCCTCCACTTT.

On this clonotype: The junction shows a germline mismatch at one end, possibly a read error. J is TRBJ1-4 and V is TRBV6-1; TRBD1 aligns across 9 bases. This CDR3 has 18 residues. Germline lookup yields CDR1 MNHNS and CDR2 SASEGT. The CDR3 region is CASTRTAGTGKTNEELFF. The CDR3 region has the DNA TGTGCCAGCACCCGGACGGCCGGGACAGGGAAAACTAATGAAGAACTGTTTTTT.

Worth noting for this clonotype: With a much larger clone just one base away, this may be a read error. No conserved phenylalanine or tryptophan is present at the end of the CDR3, so a read error is the likely explanation. The CDR3 protein is CASSERFLAGSTDTQYL. The CDR3 nucleotides are TGTGCCAGCAGTGAAAGGTTTCTAGCGGGAAGCACAGATACGCAGTATTTA. This chain uses TRBV6-1 with TRBJ2-3; 9 nucleotides agree with TRBD2. The length of the CDR3 is 17 residues. J lost 0 bases, V lost 2 bases, and 6 bases had no gene match. Per germline, CDR1 MNHNS and CDR2 SASEGT.

This clonotype came up once. Lacking the conserved final phenylalanine or tryptophan, this CDR3 likely reflects a read error. The limits of the CDR3 on the DNA are not certain, so only TCRdb's listed CDR3 is given. This chain uses TRBV29-1 with TRBJ2-1; the D call TRBD2 from the table was never checked on the DNA. A total of 14 residues make up the CDR3, ends included. From germline, CDR1 is SQVTM and CDR2 ANQGSEA. The CDR3 sequence: CSVVYQAGVNEQLL.

This clonotype was observed a few times. This chain links TRBV12-5 with TRBJ1-1, with a weak D call TRBD1 (6 bases). Germline CDR1 LGHNT, CDR2 FRNRAP. The CDR3 loop spans 13 amino acids. The ends were cut back, 7 bases at V and 11 bases at J, with 20 bases in the middle. DNA of the CDR3: TGTGCTAGTGTGGGGCCGGGGGCGCTGGGGGCTTTCTTT. This sequence encodes CASVGPGALGAFF.

Only one count was recorded for this clonotype. Possible read error: a much larger clone is one base away. The V call is TRBV29-1, the J call TRBJ2-5; maybe TRBD2 (5 bases). CDR1 is SQVTM, CDR2 ANQGSEA, per germline. The CDR3 has 13 residues. Between the trimmed V and J ends, which lost 8 bases and 1 base, there was a span of 14 bases. The CDR3 nucleotides are TGCAGCATTTCGGGGAACTTCCAAGAGACCCAGTACTTC. Encoded protein: CSISGNFQETQYF.

The chain is built from TRBV5-4 and TRBJ2-7, with no clear D. Per germline, CDR1 SGHNT and CDR2 YYREEE (reference sequence). This CDR3 contains 15 residues. V was pared by 5 bases and J by 5 bases, with 20 bases between. The CDR3 DNA sequence: TGTGCCAGCAGTCCTCCGGCGGCTAGTTCTAACGAGCAGTACTTC. Its translation is CASSPPAASSNEQYF.

This clonotype occurred a few times. The V and J genes are TRBV4-2 and TRBJ1-1; tentative D call: TRBD1 (5 bases). CDR3 size: 13 residues. Germline V gene data show CDR1 as LGHNA and CDR2 as YNFKEQ. Trimming stripped 4 bases from V and 13 bases from J, with 19 bases between. The CDR3 nucleotides are TGTGCCAGCAGCCCGCCACGCCAGGGAACCAGTTTCTTT. It codes for CASSPPRQGTSFF.

This clonotype has just a few counts. V gene TRBV6-6 combines with J gene TRBJ2-7; a weak D match, TRBD1 (6 bases). The CDR3 runs to 13 residues. The V and J ends lost 8 bases and 9 bases respectively, with 20 bases between them. The V gene's germline CDR1 is MNHNY and CDR2 SVGAGI (reference sequence). The CDR3 sequence: CASGQFFWVWQYF. The CDR3 bases are TGTGCCAGCGGACAGTTTTTCTGGGTTTGGCAGTACTTC.

As to this clonotype: This clone may be a read error of a much larger clone one base away. This chain uses TRBV6-5 with TRBJ2-1; D remains ambiguous. V was clipped by 11 bases and J by 4 bases, with 21 bases between them. The CDR3 length is 15 residues. The germline gives CDR1 MNHEY, CDR2 SVGAGI. The DNA of the CDR3 is TGTGCCGTTCATAGGCGTTTCGCCCCATACAATGAGCAGTTCTTC. It codes for CAVHRRFAPYNEQFF.

About this clonotype itself: A much more abundant neighbour one base away suggests this may be a read error. The rearrangement uses TRBV12-3 or TRBV12-4 and TRBJ2-1; 8 bases line up with TRBD2. This CDR3 spans 14 amino acids. CDR3 sequence reads: CANSSGTRGDEQFF. CDR3 bases: TGTGCCAACAGTTCCGGGACTAGGGGGGATGAGCAGTTCTTC.

Many counts were recorded for this clonotype. The chain combines TRBV29-1 with TRBJ1-5; tentatively, D is TRBD1 (5 bases). CDR1 is SQVTM, CDR2 ANQGSEA, per germline. This CDR3 has 13 amino acids. The germline V and J ends were trimmed by 4 bases and 8 bases, with 15 bases remaining between them. As DNA, the CDR3 is TGCAGCGTTGGATCAGGGCGTGACGAGCCCCAGCATTTT. This sequence encodes CSVGSGRDEPQHF. Combining the CDR3 with reference TRBV29-1 and TRBJ1-5 gives the whole variable domain SAVISQKPSRDICQRGTSLTIQCQVDSQVTMMFWYRQQPGQSLTLIATANQGSEATYESGFVIDKFPISRPNLTFSTLTVSNMSPEDSSIYLCSVGSGRDEPQHFGDGTRLSIL.

The chain carries TRBV6-2 or TRBV6-3 and TRBJ2-3; 8 bases line up with TRBD2. In germline, CDR1 is MNHEY, CDR2 SVGEGT. J was trimmed by 5 bases and V by 0 bases; bases with no gene match: 7. This CDR3 has 16 amino acids. CDR3 sequence (DNA): TGTGCCAGCAGTTACTCGGCTAGCGGGTCCATAGATACGCAGTATTTT. It translates to CASSYSASGSIDTQYF.

This clonotype has a handful of counts. The rearrangement joins TRBV7-8 to TRBJ2-7, with D perhaps TRBD2 (7 bases). The CDR3 has 16 amino acids. In germline, CDR1 is SGHVS, CDR2 FQNEAQ. Trimming removed 2 bases from V and 4 bases from J, with 18 bases in between. The CDR3 spells CASSLRGGEAAYEQYF. CDR3 coding DNA: TGTGCCAGCAGCTTAAGGGGGGGAGAGGCCGCGTACGAGCAGTACTTC. Full variable domain (rest looked up from reference TRBV7-8 and TRBJ2-7): GAGVSQSPRYKVAKRGQDVALRCDPISGHVSLFWYQQALGQGPEFLTYFQNEAQLDKSGLPSDRFFAERPEGSVSTLKIQRTQQEDSAVYLCASSLRGGEAAYEQYFGPGTRLTVT.

Worth noting for this clonotype: A much larger clone lies one base from this, so it may be a read error. This chain links TRBV4-2 with TRBJ1-5, with 7 bases matching TRBD1. The CDR3 runs 17 residues. With 0 bases clipped from V and 2 bases from J, the junction kept 7 bases outside the gene matches. Germline V gives CDR1 LGHNA, CDR2 YNFKEQ. The CDR3 protein is CASSQDANRGRNQPQHF. The CDR3 bases are TGTGCCAGCAGCCAAGACGCGAACAGGGGCCGCAATCAGCCCCAGCATTTT.

As concerns this clonotype: Sequence at one end of the junction differs from germline and may be a read error. The chain employs TRBV4-1 and TRBJ1-1, with D possibly matching TRBD1 (6 bases). CDR3 length: 18 amino acids. The V gene's germline CDR1 is MGHRA and CDR2 YSYEKL. The CDR3 loop is CTSSQEGLQWDMNTEAFF. Written as DNA, the CDR3 is TGCACCAGCAGCCAAGAAGGCTTGCAATGGGACATGAACACTGAAGCTTTCTTT.